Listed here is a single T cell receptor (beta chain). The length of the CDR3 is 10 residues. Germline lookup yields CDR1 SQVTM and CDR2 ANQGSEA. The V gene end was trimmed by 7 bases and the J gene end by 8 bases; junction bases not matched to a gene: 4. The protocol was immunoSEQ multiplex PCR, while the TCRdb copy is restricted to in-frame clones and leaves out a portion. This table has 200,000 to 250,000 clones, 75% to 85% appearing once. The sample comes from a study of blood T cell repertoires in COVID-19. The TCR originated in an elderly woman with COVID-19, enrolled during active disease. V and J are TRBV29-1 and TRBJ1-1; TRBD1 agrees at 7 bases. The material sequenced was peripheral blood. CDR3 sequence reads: CSAGQVEAFF. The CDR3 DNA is TGCAGCGCTGGACAGGTCGAAGCTTTCTTT. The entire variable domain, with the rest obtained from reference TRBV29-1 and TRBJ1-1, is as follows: SAVISQKPSRDICQRGTSLTIQCQVDSQVTMMFWYRQQPGQSLTLIATANQGSEATYESGFVIDKFPISRPNLTFSTLTVSNMSPEDSSIYLCSAGQVEAFFGQGTRLTVV.